The 15 T cell receptor beta chains given below trace back to one sample, sequenced in a study of shared clonotypes between healthy human individuals. TCRdb's copy holds only in-frame clones and misses some; the assay was immunoSEQ multiplex PCR. The sample has 550,000 to 850,000 clones, approximately 72% seen once; the top ten hold about 1.8%. The specimen was memory CD4+ T cells sorted from blood. As for subset: CD45RA-negative fraction. All receptors come from a woman under 40 in good health.

This rearrangement joins TRBV5-1 to TRBJ1-1; D is uncertain. The V gene's germline CDR1 is SGHRS and CDR2 YFSETQ. The CDR3 sequence is 15 residues long. The V gene lost 2 bases and the J gene lost 0 bases, with 11 bases spanning the gap. The CDR3 here is CASSFMGLMNTEAFF. DNA for the CDR3: TGCGCCAGCAGCTTCATGGGATTAATGAACACTGAAGCTTTCTTT.

The V and J genes are TRBV2 and TRBJ1-1; possible D gene TRBD1, 6 bases. The germline V and J ends were trimmed by 2 bases and 5 bases, with 15 bases remaining between them. This CDR3 contains 15 residues. The V gene's germline CDR1 is SNHLY and CDR2 FYNNEI. The CDR3 DNA reads as TGTGCCAGCAGTGAATTACAACACGGGACAACTGAAGCTTTCTTT. This sequence encodes CASSELQHGTTEAFF. The full variable domain, its missing parts supplied by reference TRBV2 and TRBJ1-1, is EPEVTQTPSHQVTQMGQEVILRCVPISNHLYFYWYRQILGQKVEFLVSFYNNEISEKSEIFDDQFSVERPDGSNFTLKIRSTKLEDSAMYFCASSELQHGTTEAFFGQGTRLTVV.

There are many counts of this clone. The rearrangement joins TRBV29-1 to TRBJ1-1; D gene unclear. Germline CDR1 reads SQVTM; CDR2 reads ANQGSEA. Trimming shortened V by 3 bases and J by 3 bases, and 14 bases separated the two germline ends. The CDR3 contains 14 residues. Written as DNA, the CDR3 is TGCAGCGTTGACAGTCAAGGAATGGACACTGAAGCTTTCTTT. Amino acid sequence: CSVDSQGMDTEAFF.

This clone appeared a single time. The chain employs TRBV5-6 and TRBJ1-2; a possible D gene is TRBD1 (6 bases). The CDR3 length is 15 residues. Germline V CDR1 and CDR2: SGHDT, YYEEEE. Trimming stripped 4 bases from V and 5 bases from J, with 18 bases between. The CDR3, as DNA: TGTGCCAGCAGCGCAAAAAGGACAGCCACTTATGGCTACACCTTC. Its translation is CASSAKRTATYGYTF.

V gene TRBV6-1 combines with J gene TRBJ2-3; D may be TRBD2 (6 bases). V dropped 4 bases and J dropped 2 bases, with 16 bases sitting between them. In germline, CDR1 is MNHNS, CDR2 SASEGT. CDR3 length: 16 amino acids. The CDR3 is CASSGKMGGNTDTQYF. As DNA, the CDR3 is TGTGCCAGCAGTGGCAAAATGGGGGGTAACACAGATACGCAGTATTTT.

This chain uses TRBV28 with TRBJ2-3, with no clear D. V was cut by 2 bases and J by 10 bases, with 19 bases left in between. The CDR3 runs 15 residues. Germline V gene lookup returns CDR1 MDHEN and CDR2 SYDVKM. The CDR3 DNA reads TGTGCCAGCAGTTTAGACCTTTACTCCCGGAGCGCGCAGTATTTT. As protein: CASSLDLYSRSAQYF.

CDR3 coding DNA: TGTGCCAGCAGCTTAACTGCATCCCCCTCCTACGAGCAGTACTTC. Translation gives CASSLTASPSYEQYF. The genes are TRBV11-2 and TRBJ2-7; D is uncertain. The ends were cut back, 2 bases at V and 0 bases at J, with 11 bases in the middle. The CDR3 contains 15 residues. Germline V gene sequence: CDR1 SGHAT, CDR2 FQNNGV.

The chain carries TRBV28 and TRBJ1-1; a weak D match, TRBD1 (6 bases). V lost 6 bases, J lost 0 bases, and 17 bases lay in between. Germline values: CDR1 MDHEN, CDR2 SYDVKM. This CDR3 region has 16 residues. The CDR3 region has the DNA TGTGCCAGCAGACAGCCACGGACAGACATGAACACTGAAGCTTTCTTT. Its protein product is CASRQPRTDMNTEAFF. Full variable domain (missing parts from reference TRBV28 and TRBJ1-1): DVKVTQSSRYLVKRTGEKVFLECVQDMDHENMFWYRQDPGLGLRLIYFSYDVKMKEKGDIPEGYSVSREKKERFSLILESASTNQTSMYLCASRQPRTDMNTEAFFGQGTRLTVV.

This chain joins TRBV7-7 and TRBJ2-7, with 11 bases matching TRBD2. Trimming cost V 0 bases and J 8 bases; bases outside gene matches: 6. Germline V CDR1 and CDR2: SSHAT, FNYEAQ (reference sequence). The CDR3 has 15 residues. Here the CDR3 reads CASSLAVGTSGKQYF. CDR3 in DNA: TGTGCCAGCAGCTTAGCGGTGGGGACTAGCGGAAAGCAGTACTTC.

The rearrangement joins TRBV5-1 to TRBJ2-3, with a tentative D call TRBD1 (7 bases). The CDR3 covers 14 residues. V lost 5 bases, J lost 2 bases, and 12 bases lay in between. Germline lookup yields CDR1 SGHRS and CDR2 YFSETQ. CDR3 region: CASSTGDSTDTQYF. Written as DNA, the CDR3 is TGCGCCAGCAGTACAGGGGACTCCACAGATACGCAGTATTTT.

This clone occurred a few times. The sample has other DNA sequences that encode this CDR3 too. The chain couples TRBV28 to TRBJ1-5; D gene unclear. Germline CDR1 MDHEN, CDR2 SYDVKM. The CDR3 length is 12 residues. Deletions cut 6 bases from V and 0 bases from J, with 3 bases between. CDR3 amino acids: CASRTSNQPQHF. CDR3 DNA: TGTGCCAGCAGGACTAGCAATCAGCCCCAGCATTTT.

The chain links TRBV6-6 to TRBJ1-5; TRBD1 matches 7 bases. From germline, CDR1 is MNHNY and CDR2 SVGAGI (reference sequence). J gave up 5 bases and V 6 bases, and 7 bases lay outside the gene matches. The CDR3 sequence is 14 residues long. The CDR3 loop reads CASSYRDSHQPQHF. As DNA, the CDR3 is TGTGCCAGCAGCTATCGGGACAGCCATCAGCCCCAGCATTTT.

V is TRBV6-1 and J is TRBJ2-2; D uncertain. Germline values: CDR1 MNHNS, CDR2 SASEGT. CDR3 length: 13 residues. Trimming took 6 bases from V and 0 from J, leaving 5 bases between them. CDR3 region: CASRTPNTGELFF. The CDR3 DNA follows: TGTGCCAGCAGAACGCCGAACACCGGGGAGCTGTTTTTT.

In this sample, this clone turned up a few times. The V and J genes are TRBV6-1 and TRBJ1-3; D gene uncertain. The CDR3 runs to 16 residues. Trimming pared 2 bases from V and 0 bases from J, leaving 11 bases between. Per the germline V gene, CDR1 is MNHNS and CDR2 is SASEGT. Written as DNA, the CDR3 is TGTGCCAGCAGTGAACCTCAGCTGAGCTCTGGAAACACCATATATTTT. As protein: CASSEPQLSSGNTIYF.

The chain is built from TRBV28 and TRBJ2-7; D not resolved. The CDR3 totals 11 residues. V was shortened by 1 base and J by 11 bases, with 9 bases between the two germline ends. Germline V gene data show CDR1 as MDHEN and CDR2 as SYDVKM. The CDR3 sequence: CASSLYGSKYF. CDR3 sequence (DNA): TGTGCCAGCAGTTTATACGGGTCTAAGTACTTC.